What follows is one T cell receptor beta chain and its context. Per the original methods: Amplification of reference gene primers was used by the study to estimate nucleated cell counts. This table comes from immunoSEQ multiplex PCR, and its TCRdb copy is limited to in-frame clones, with some not included. That table furnishes V, J and clone size, whereas the DNA furnished D and trimming. Of about 190,000 clones listed, 80% to 90% were seen once; the top ten hold about 4.9%. The sample is drawn from a study of blood T cell repertoires in COVID-19. Study background: PBMCs, B-cell-depleted T cells, or T cells were the source of the cDNA or gDNA that made up the material.

The TCR was taken from a woman aged 80 or older with acute or convalescent COVID-19. The sequenced material came from peripheral blood.

CDR3 bases: TGTGCCAGCAGCATAACAGGGTTGACTGAAGCTTTCTTT. It yields the protein CASSITGLTEAFF. This chain links TRBV9 with TRBJ1-1, with a possible D match to TRBD1 (6 bases). The CDR3 is 13 amino acids. CDR1 is SGDLS, CDR2 YYNGEE, per germline. V was trimmed by 4 bases and J by 5 bases, leaving 12 bases between them.